This TCR beta chain was found in a study of molecular identifiers for immune sequencing clone quantification. General study points: Clones carrying above 20 RNA copies accounted for over 98% of effector molecules, under 1% in naive cells. Detecting spiked Jurkat TCR RNA from one cell among one million naive cells was reportedly possible.

CDR1 and CDR2 (germline): MNHEY, SVGEGT. The length of the CDR3 is 12 residues. TCRdb itself ran the PCR reads through MiXCR, one entry per CDR3 protein. The sample has approximately 680,000 distinct CDR3 sequences, over 25% seen once. Turning to this clonotype: Its antigen remains unidentified. A much more abundant neighbour one base away suggests this may be a read error.

The receptor's source is a human donor in good health. Some libraries in this study had Jurkat cell RNA spiked in. The sample was naive CD8+ T cells from blood, with Jurkat cell RNA spiked in. The subset was: FACS-sorted CD8+CD4-CCR7+CD45RA+ naive T cells. The V call is TRBV6-2 or TRBV6-3, the J call TRBJ1-1; 7 bases match TRBD1. CDR3: CASSTRTGEASF. CDR3 nucleotides: TGTGCCAGCAGTACTCGGACAGGCGAAGCTTCCTTT.